One and the same sample provided the 19 T cell receptor beta chains below, sequenced in a study of memory CD4+ T cells and cytomegalovirus serostatus. The sort gate was single viable CD3+CD4+CD8-CD45RO+ cells for memory CD4+ T cells. Profiling relied on immunoSEQ multiplex PCR, and the TCRdb table lists in-frame clones only, not all of them. Among under 75,000 clones listed, roughly 80% were seen once. The material sequenced was memory CD4+ T cells from blood. The receptors were sampled from an adult in good health and CMV-seronegative. Some clones in this sample may be carry-over from other donors' samples.

V usage is TRBV5-1 and J usage is TRBJ2-1, with D possibly matching TRBD2 (7 bases). The CDR3 loop spans 16 amino acids. V lost 5 bases and J lost 5, with 20 bases in between. The germline gives CDR1 SGHRS, CDR2 YFSETQ. CDR3 sequence reads: CASSFRGGALHNEQFF. The CDR3 DNA reads as TGCGCCAGCAGTTTCCGTGGGGGGGCCTTGCACAATGAGCAGTTCTTC.

The J gene is TRBJ1-4, the V gene TRBV29-1; D is unclear. Trimming shortened V by 0 bases and J by 5 bases, and 10 bases separated the two germline ends. The CDR3 sequence is 14 residues long. CDR1 SQVTM and CDR2 ANQGSEA come from the germline V gene. The CDR3 is CSVEDSGVNEKLFF. CDR3 nucleotides: TGCAGCGTTGAAGATAGCGGGGTCAATGAAAAACTGTTTTTT. Using reference TRBV29-1 and TRBJ1-4 for the parts outside the CDR3, the full variable domain is SAVISQKPSRDICQRGTSLTIQCQVDSQVTMMFWYRQQPGQSLTLIATANQGSEATYESGFVIDKFPISRPNLTFSTLTVSNMSPEDSSIYLCSVEDSGVNEKLFFGSGTQLSVL.

The gene calls are TRBV28 and TRBJ1-1; 9 bases agree with TRBD1. The V and J ends lost 0 bases and 5 bases, in that order; junction bases with no gene match: 4. The CDR3 runs 15 residues. Germline V lookup: CDR1 MDHEN, CDR2 SYDVKM. CDR3 in DNA: TGTGCCAGCAGTTTATGGGACAGGGGAGGGACTGAAGCTTTCTTT. It codes for CASSLWDRGGTEAFF. Variable domain in full (rest from reference TRBV28 and TRBJ1-1): DVKVTQSSRYLVKRTGEKVFLECVQDMDHENMFWYRQDPGLGLRLIYFSYDVKMKEKGDIPEGYSVSREKKERFSLILESASTNQTSMYLCASSLWDRGGTEAFFGQGTRLTVV.

This clone turned up a few times. Other DNA sequences of this sample code for an identical CDR3. The chain employs TRBV7-8 and TRBJ1-1, with D hard to call. The CDR3 consists of 13 residues. From germline, CDR1 is SGHVS and CDR2 FQNEAQ. V was cut by 1 base and J by 5 bases, with 8 bases left in between. Here the CDR3 DNA reads TGTGCCAGCAGCTTAGTGAGTGAGACTGAAGCTTTCTTT. Residues: CASSLVSETEAFF.

There are a few counts of this clone. This rearrangement joins TRBV18 to TRBJ2-2; possibly TRBD1 for D (6 bases). The CDR3 is 18 amino acids. Trimming shortened V by 1 base and J by 2 bases, and 17 bases separated the two germline ends. Looked up from germline, CDR1 is KGHSH and CDR2 is LQKENI. This CDR3 is CASSPRVRRQVNTGELFF. CDR3 DNA: TGTGCCAGCTCACCACGGGTTCGAAGACAGGTTAACACCGGGGAGCTGTTTTTT.

The chain links TRBV4-3 to TRBJ2-3; 7 positions agree with TRBD2. V dropped 1 base and J dropped 2; count of bases not matched to a gene: 3. Germline loops: CDR1 LGHNA, CDR2 YSLEER. The length of the CDR3 is 15 residues. The CDR3 is CASSQGDYDTDTQYF. Written as DNA, the CDR3 is TGCGCCAGCAGCCAAGGGGACTATGACACAGATACGCAGTATTTT.

J is TRBJ2-2 and V is TRBV30; D gene unclear. V was clipped by 1 base and J by 1 base, with 7 bases between them. This CDR3 is 14 amino acids long. Germline V gene sequence: CDR1 GTSNPN, CDR2 SVGIG (reference sequence). The CDR3 sequence is CAWSGVLNTGELFF. CDR3 in DNA: TGTGCCTGGAGTGGGGTCCTGAACACCGGGGAGCTGTTTTTT.

The chain couples TRBV19 to TRBJ2-1; 7 nucleotides match TRBD2. There are 14 residues in the CDR3. CDR1 is LNHDA and CDR2 is SQIVND in the germline V gene (reference sequence). Trimming removed 6 bases from V and 4 bases from J; junction bases left unmatched: 6. This CDR3 reads CASRETSSYNEQFF. For the CDR3, the DNA is TGTGCCAGTAGGGAGACTAGCTCTTACAATGAGCAGTTCTTC.

Written as DNA, the CDR3 is TGTGCCTGGAGTGAGCAGTTAGGTTCTTACATTCAGTACTTC. Residues: CAWSEQLGSYIQYF. The rearrangement joins TRBV30 to TRBJ2-4; unclear D gene. V was cut by 1 base and J by 8 bases, with 15 bases left in between. The CDR3 has 14 amino acids. Germline V gives CDR1 GTSNPN, CDR2 SVGIG (reference sequence).

The CDR3 protein is CASQGLTSEQYF. CDR3 nucleotide sequence: TGTGCCAGCCAGGGACTCACGAGCGAGCAGTACTTC. J is TRBJ2-7 and V is TRBV6-5; D might be TRBD2 (6 bases). This CDR3 is built from 12 residues. CDR1 MNHEY and CDR2 SVGAGI come from the germline V gene. Trimming pared 8 bases from V and 6 bases from J, leaving 14 bases between.

There are a few counts of this clone. The chain recombines TRBV5-1 with TRBJ1-1; a weak D match, TRBD1 (6 bases). V was shortened by 1 base and J by 1 base, with 11 bases between the two germline ends. The length of the CDR3 is 15 residues. The germline gives CDR1 SGHRS, CDR2 YFSETQ. CDR3 loop: CASSLWGLQNTEAFF. The CDR3 coding sequence is TGCGCCAGCAGCTTGTGGGGGCTGCAGAACACTGAAGCTTTCTTT.

This chain joins TRBV7-2 and TRBJ1-5, with 7 bases fitting TRBD1. The CDR3 has 16 residues. Germline lookup yields CDR1 SGHTA and CDR2 FQGNSA. V shed 6 bases, J shed 0 bases, and the junction held 8 bases outside the gene matches. The CDR3 loop reads CASSLGQFYSNQPQHF. The CDR3 region has the DNA TGTGCCAGCAGTCTGGGACAGTTTTATAGCAATCAGCCCCAGCATTTT. The full variable domain, its missing parts supplied by reference TRBV7-2 and TRBJ1-5, is GAGVSQSPSNKVTEKGKDVELRCDPISGHTALYWYRQSLGQGLEFLIYFQGNSAPDKSGLPSDRFSAERTGGSVSTLTIQRTQQEDSAVYLCASSLGQFYSNQPQHFGDGTRLSIL.

The gene calls are TRBV7-9 and TRBJ2-7; D is possibly TRBD1 or TRBD2 (6 bases each). CDR3 length: 16 amino acids. CDR1 is SEHNR and CDR2 is FQNEAQ in the germline V gene (reference sequence). With 3 bases removed from V and 0 bases from J, the gap between germline ends came to 15 bases. The CDR3 DNA reads TGTGCCAGCAGCTTTTGGGGGCGGGGTAACTCCTACGAGCAGTACTTC. It yields the protein CASSFWGRGNSYEQYF.

The chain combines TRBV6-1 with TRBJ1-5, with 7 bases lining up with TRBD1. Germline V gene lookup returns CDR1 MNHNS and CDR2 SASEGT. Trimming removed 6 bases from V and 1 base from J; junction bases left unmatched: 3. The CDR3 contains 14 residues. This CDR3 reads CASSSGQSNQPQHF. CDR3 nucleotides: TGTGCCAGCAGCTCGGGACAGAGCAATCAGCCCCAGCATTTT.

The chain links TRBV23-1 to TRBJ1-4; D might be TRBD1 (5 bases). TRBV23-1 is flagged as an ORF with uncertain function. V lost 3 bases and J 0 bases, leaving 11 bases between the germline ends. The CDR3 spans 16 residues. CDR3 protein: CASSHRTRSTNEKLFF. The CDR3 DNA follows: TGCGCCAGCAGTCATCGGACACGTTCAACTAATGAAAAACTGTTTTTT.

This sequence joins TRBV20-1 and TRBJ2-5; the match to TRBD2 covers 7 bases. Germline loops: CDR1 DFQATT, CDR2 SNEGSKA (reference sequence). After removal of 7 bases from V and 3 bases from J, the junction contained 2 bases not matched to a gene. The CDR3 runs 11 residues. In nucleotides, the CDR3 is TGCAGTGGCCTAGCGGAAGAGACCCAGTACTTC. Amino acid sequence: CSGLAEETQYF.

V is TRBV2 and J is TRBJ2-3; 10 bases align to TRBD1. V dropped 2 bases and J dropped 2; count of bases not matched to a gene: 7. CDR3 size: 17 residues. The V gene's germline CDR1 is SNHLY and CDR2 FYNNEI. CDR3 loop: CASSEYGDRGPTDTQYF. CDR3 nucleotides: TGTGCCAGCAGTGAATACGGGGACAGGGGACCCACAGATACGCAGTATTTT.

This chain connects TRBV7-2 to TRBJ2-7; TRBD2 aligns across 7 bases. CDR3 length equals 15 residues. Germline values: CDR1 SGHTA, CDR2 FQGNSA. Trimming cost V 4 bases and J 4 bases; bases outside gene matches: 10. The CDR3 DNA follows: TGTGCCAGCAGCTCCCGGGGCGGGAGTTTTTACGAGCAGTACTTC. Protein: CASSSRGGSFYEQYF. Variable domain in full (rest from reference TRBV7-2 and TRBJ2-7): GAGVSQSPSNKVTEKGKDVELRCDPISGHTALYWYRQSLGQGLEFLIYFQGNSAPDKSGLPSDRFSAERTGGSVSTLTIQRTQQEDSAVYLCASSSRGGSFYEQYFGPGTRLTVT.

This chain joins TRBV14 and TRBJ1-1; possibly TRBD1 for D (5 bases). The CDR3 totals 17 residues. CDR1 and CDR2 from the germline V gene are SGHDN and FVKESK. V was pared by 6 bases and J by 4 bases, with 24 bases between. The CDR3 region has the DNA TGTGCCAGCAGTCTCTCCCCGGTCATTGGGACGAGCACTGAAGCTTTCTTT. It specifies CASSLSPVIGTSTEAFF.